The present entry profiles one T cell receptor beta chain with its context. Its antigen is still unknown. Isolated RNA was reverse transcribed in full, so expressed TCRB transcripts were sequenced. Using immunoSEQ multiplex PCR, the repertoire was profiled, and TCRdb retains in-frame clones only, with some absent. The table has hundreds of thousands of clones, roughly a sixth seen once. After removal of 5 bases from V and 5 bases from J, the junction contained 6 bases not matched to a gene. Germline V gene data show CDR1 as SGHAT and CDR2 as FQNNGV. The CDR3 is made up of 15 amino acids. This sample is drawn from a study of beta chain features in type 1 diabetes. General study points: The study found fewer insertions and more deletions at VDJ junctions in type 1 diabetes patients.

Every donor provided one heparinised blood draw, which averaged around 120 mL. The chain couples TRBV11-2 to TRBJ1-2; 12 bases map to TRBD1. This TCR was sampled from a man aged 18 to 29 in good health. Material for sequencing was naive CD4+ T cells from blood. This CDR3 is CASSPGTGGMYGYTF. CDR3 nucleotides: TGTGCCAGCAGCCCAGGGACAGGGGGCATGTATGGCTACACCTTC.